This T cell receptor beta chain derives from a study of shared clonotypes between healthy human individuals. Profiled with immunoSEQ multiplex PCR; TCRdb holds only in-frame clones, not every one. This table has 950,000 to 1,100,000 clones, 75% to 85% appearing once. V lost 0 bases to trimming and J lost 4 bases, with 14 bases between them. Germline values: CDR1 SEHNR, CDR2 FQNEAQ (reference sequence). This CDR3 spans 16 amino acids. A note on this clone: Its matching antigen is unknown.

Study-level results: A limitation of the genetic and exposure-history diversity represented arose from few donors.

The sample consisted of memory CD4+ T cells from PBMCs. Sample subset: CD45RA-negative fraction. The TCR was taken from a young man in good health. Some clones in this sample may be carry-over from other donors' samples. The V call is TRBV7-9, the J call TRBJ2-3, with D possibly TRBD1 on 5 matching bases. DNA of the CDR3: TGTGCCAGCAGCTTAGCGGGGCCAAGCAGGGCAGATACGCAGTATTTT. It is translated as CASSLAGPSRADTQYF. Full variable domain (missing parts from reference TRBV7-9 and TRBJ2-3): DTGVSQNPRHKITKRGQNVTFRCDPISEHNRLYWYRQTLGQGPEFLTYFQNEAQLEKSRLLSDRFSAERPKGSFSTLEIQRTEQGDSAMYLCASSLAGPSRADTQYFGPGTRLTVL.